The clone carrying this TCR beta chain occurred a few times. The antigen remains undetermined. This record belongs to a study of T cell repertoires in cytomegalovirus infection. About the research overall: Peptides in the study included HLA-C-restricted and HLA-B-restricted CMV epitopes. Matching HLA type, along with CMV infection, was indicated by public TCR beta signatures. Regarding the study as a whole: Within the response measured ex vivo, HLA-C-restricted CMV-specific TCR beta clonotypes were dominant.

V dropped 5 bases and J dropped 8 bases, with 10 bases sitting between them. The CDR3 is made up of 12 amino acids. Germline V CDR1 and CDR2: LGHNT, FRNRAP. TCRdb re-called the reads with MiXCR, one entry per CDR3 protein. The profile shows about 830,000 distinct CDR3 sequences, about 30% of them singletons. This chain uses TRBV12-5 with TRBJ2-1; D remains unclear. The sequence was collected from a human donor in good health (CMV status not recorded). Some clones in this sample may be carry-over from other donors' samples. Material: cultured CD8+ T cells from PBMCs, obtained from culture after CMV antigen stimulation. CDR3 sequence (DNA): TGTGCTAGTGGTCAAACTATGGATGAGCAGTTCTTC. Amino acids: CASGQTMDEQFF.